These T cell receptor beta chains were read from a single sample in a study of OX40 agonist ivuxolimab in advanced cancers. Generated by immunoSEQ multiplex PCR, the TCRdb table keeps only in-frame clones and is missing some. The table has 16,000 or so clones, 70% to 90% seen once. The source was CD4+ or CD8+ T cells sorted from blood, collected in a trial of the OX40 agonist ivuxolimab. The receptors originated from an adult with an advanced solid tumor such as melanoma, head and neck, liver or kidney cancer. Each CDR3 is given with its conserved first and last residue. Each record gives: J gene, CDR3 length, V gene, CDR3 protein.

>TRBJ1-4|16|TRBV4-1
CASSQGSYPANEKLFF
>TRBJ2-7|14|TRBV2
CASSEEGPFGEQYF
>TRBJ1-1|15|TRBV4-2
CASSQDSGAPVEAFF
>TRBJ2-1|16|TRBV7-2
CASSLGIPKAGVEQFF
>TRBJ1-4|14|TRBV7-6
CASSPQGFAEKLFF
>TRBJ2-7|12|TRBV10-3
CAIGSTGYEQYF
>TRBJ2-7|15|TRBV7-8
CASSPRTSDSYEQYF
>TRBJ2-3|19|TRBV5-1
CASSQGLAGGSTSQGTQYF
>TRBJ1-3|14|TRBV7-9
CARSDGSSGNTIYF
>TRBJ2-4|14|TRBV10-1
CASSDGEGKNIQYF
>TRBJ2-1|16|TRBV11-2
CASSIDSGIGDNEQFF
>TRBJ1-3|16|TRBV4-3
CASSKDRGHSGNTIYF